This TCR beta chain was documented in a study of PD-1 blockade in classical Hodgkin lymphoma. Relapses following autologous stem cell transplantation were seen in all patients, with brentuximab vedotin exposure varying. Complete response, partial response or progressive disease made up the best responses. As concerns this clone: Its matching antigen is unknown.

Points from the study as a whole: The authors have not defined what causes the repertoire differences, possibly disease activity or prior therapy. By C4D1, CD4+ diversity increased significantly, especially in complete responders.

Assay: immunoSEQ multiplex PCR; the TCRdb copy retains only in-frame clones and omits some. The sample has more than 15,000 clones; roughly 89% are singletons. This TCR derives from a human donor with classical Hodgkin lymphoma. The source was peripheral blood mononuclear cells (PBMCs), collected before the second cycle of nivolumab.

CDR3: CASRATDWRTHF. The CDR3 DNA sequence: TGTGCCAGCAGAGCGACAGATTGGCGGACGCATTTT. V gene TRBV6-1 combines with J gene TRBJ1-5, with D maybe TRBD1 (5 bases). CDR3 length: 12 residues. The ends were cut back, 6 bases at V and 15 bases at J, with 18 bases in the middle. Germline V gives CDR1 MNHNS, CDR2 SASEGT.